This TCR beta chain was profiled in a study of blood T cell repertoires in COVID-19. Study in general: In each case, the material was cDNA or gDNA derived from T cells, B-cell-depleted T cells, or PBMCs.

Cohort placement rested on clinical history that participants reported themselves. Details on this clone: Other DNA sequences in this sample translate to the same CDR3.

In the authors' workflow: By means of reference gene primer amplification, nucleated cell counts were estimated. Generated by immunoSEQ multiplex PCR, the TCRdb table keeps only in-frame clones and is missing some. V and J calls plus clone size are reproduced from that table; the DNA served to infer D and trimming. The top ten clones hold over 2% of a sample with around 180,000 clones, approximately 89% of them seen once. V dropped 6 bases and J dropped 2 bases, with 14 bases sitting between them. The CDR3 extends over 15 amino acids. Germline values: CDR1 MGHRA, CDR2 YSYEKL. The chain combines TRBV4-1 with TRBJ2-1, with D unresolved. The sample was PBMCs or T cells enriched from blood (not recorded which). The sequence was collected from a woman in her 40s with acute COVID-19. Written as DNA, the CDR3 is TGCGCCAGCAGTCAGCAGGTCACTCCCTACAATGAGCAGTTCTTC. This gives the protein CASSQQVTPYNEQFF.